A single sample gave rise to the 3 T cell receptor beta chains below, sequenced in a study of T cells in Graves' hyperthyroidism and ophthalmopathy. Using RNA transcripts as the source, TCR beta CDR3 regions were amplified. Researchers ran a first-round RT-PCR on the TCR CDR3 using the HTBI primer set. TCRdb reanalysed the multiplex PCR reads using MiXCR and keeps one entry per CDR3 protein. This table has under 450,000 distinct CDR3 sequences, roughly 12% appearing once. Material for sequencing was blood. Every receptor here comes from a man aged 30 to 39 with Graves' hyperthyroidism that later progressed to Graves' ophthalmopathy.

This clonotype turned up a few times. This chain uses TRBV6-1 with TRBJ1-1; no clear D. The V end lost 2 bases, the J end lost 1 base, and 5 bases lay between the germline ends. CDR1 is MNHNS and CDR2 is SASEGT in the germline V gene. This CDR3 region has 13 residues. Here the CDR3 reads CASSELPNTEAFF. DNA of the CDR3: TGTGCCAGCAGTGAACTACCGAACACTGAAGCTTTCTTT.

This clonotype was found many times. This rearrangement joins TRBV3-1 to TRBJ2-3; tentative D call: TRBD2 (6 bases). Per germline, CDR1 LGHDT and CDR2 YNNKEL (reference sequence). V dropped 8 bases and J dropped 0 bases, with 15 bases sitting between them. The CDR3 has 15 amino acids. The CDR3 sequence is CASAPVGTSTDTQYF. DNA for the CDR3: TGTGCCAGCGCGCCCGTCGGGACTAGCACAGATACGCAGTATTTT.

This clonotype was observed many times. This chain connects TRBV7-8 to TRBJ2-7; 8 bases are a match to TRBD1. This CDR3 comprises 17 residues. From germline, CDR1 is SGHVS and CDR2 FQNEAQ. The J segment lost 5 bases and the V segment lost 0 bases, leaving 12 bases of the junction unmatched. The CDR3 region has the DNA TGTGCCAGCAGCTTAGCGTATTACGGACAGGGCCTCGACGAGCAGTACTTC. Its translation is CASSLAYYGQGLDEQYF.